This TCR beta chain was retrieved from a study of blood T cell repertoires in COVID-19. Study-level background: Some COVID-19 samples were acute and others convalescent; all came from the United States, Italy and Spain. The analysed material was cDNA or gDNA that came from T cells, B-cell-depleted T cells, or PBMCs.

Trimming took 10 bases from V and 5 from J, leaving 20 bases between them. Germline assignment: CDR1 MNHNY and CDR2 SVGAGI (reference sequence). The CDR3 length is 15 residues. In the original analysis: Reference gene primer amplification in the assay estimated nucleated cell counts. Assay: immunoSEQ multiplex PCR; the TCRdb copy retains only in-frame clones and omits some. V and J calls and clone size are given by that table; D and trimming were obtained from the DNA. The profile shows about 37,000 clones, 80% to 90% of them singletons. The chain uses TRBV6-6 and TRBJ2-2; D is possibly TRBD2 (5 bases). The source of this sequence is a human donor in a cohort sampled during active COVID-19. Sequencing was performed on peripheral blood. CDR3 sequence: CAISEREVGTGELFF. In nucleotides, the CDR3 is TGTGCCATCTCGGAGAGGGAAGTAGGGACCGGGGAGCTGTTTTTT.